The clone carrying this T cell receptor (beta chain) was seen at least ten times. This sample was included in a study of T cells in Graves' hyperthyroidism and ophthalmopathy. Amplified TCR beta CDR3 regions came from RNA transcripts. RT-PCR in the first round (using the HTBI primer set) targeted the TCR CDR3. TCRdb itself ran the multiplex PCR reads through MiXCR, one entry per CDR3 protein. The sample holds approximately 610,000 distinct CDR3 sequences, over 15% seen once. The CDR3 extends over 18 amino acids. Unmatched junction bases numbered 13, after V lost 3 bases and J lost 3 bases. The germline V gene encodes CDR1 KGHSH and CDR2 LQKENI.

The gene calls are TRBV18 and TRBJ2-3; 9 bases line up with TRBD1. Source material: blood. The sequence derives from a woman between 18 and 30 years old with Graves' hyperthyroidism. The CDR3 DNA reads TGTGCCAGCTCACCCCTAACCGGGACAGGGCGTTTAACAGATACGCAGTATTTT. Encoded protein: CASSPLTGTGRLTDTQYF. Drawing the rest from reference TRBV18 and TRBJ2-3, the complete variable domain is NAGVMQNPRHLVRRRGQEARLRCSPMKGHSHVYWYRQLPEEGLKFMVYLQKENIIDESGMPKERFSAEFPKEGPSILRIQQVVRGDSAAYFCASSPLTGTGRLTDTQYFGPGTRLTVL.